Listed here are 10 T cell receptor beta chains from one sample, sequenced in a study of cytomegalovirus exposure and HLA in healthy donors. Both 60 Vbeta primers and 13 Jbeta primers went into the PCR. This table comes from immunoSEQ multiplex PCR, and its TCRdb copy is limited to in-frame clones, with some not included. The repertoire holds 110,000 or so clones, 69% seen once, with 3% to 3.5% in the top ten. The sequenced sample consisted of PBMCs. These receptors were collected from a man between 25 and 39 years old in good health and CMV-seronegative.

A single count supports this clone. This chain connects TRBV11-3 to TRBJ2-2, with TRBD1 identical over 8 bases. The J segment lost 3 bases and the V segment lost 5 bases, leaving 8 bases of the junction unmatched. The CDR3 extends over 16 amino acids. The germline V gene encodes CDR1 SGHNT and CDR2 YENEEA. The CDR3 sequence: CASSPSGGSDTGELFF. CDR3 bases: TGTGCCAGCAGCCCTTCAGGGGGCTCAGACACCGGGGAGCTGTTTTTT.

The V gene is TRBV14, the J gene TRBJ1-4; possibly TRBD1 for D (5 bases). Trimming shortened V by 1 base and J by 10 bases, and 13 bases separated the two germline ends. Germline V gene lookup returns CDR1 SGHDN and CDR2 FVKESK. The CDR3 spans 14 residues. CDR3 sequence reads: CASSQVAGPGKLFF. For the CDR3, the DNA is TGTGCCAGCAGCCAAGTTGCAGGGCCCGGAAAACTGTTTTTT.

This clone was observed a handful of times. The DNA for the CDR3 is TGTGCCAGCAGCTTAGAGGGCAGGGGATCTAACTATGGCTACACCTTC. It specifies CASSLEGRGSNYGYTF. The chain links TRBV11-3 to TRBJ1-2, with D maybe TRBD1 (6 bases). Germline V gene lookup returns CDR1 SGHNT and CDR2 YENEEA. CDR3 length: 16 residues. Trimming left V 0 bases short and J 0 bases short, with 11 bases between.

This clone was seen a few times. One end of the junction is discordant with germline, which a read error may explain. This CDR3 is CASSDSVTDTQYF. For the CDR3, the DNA is TGTGCCAGCAGCGACTCCGTGACAGATACGCAGTATTTT. The V and J genes are TRBV6-4 and TRBJ2-3; D ambiguous. CDR1 and CDR2 (germline): MRHNA, SNTAGT. The CDR3 runs 13 residues.

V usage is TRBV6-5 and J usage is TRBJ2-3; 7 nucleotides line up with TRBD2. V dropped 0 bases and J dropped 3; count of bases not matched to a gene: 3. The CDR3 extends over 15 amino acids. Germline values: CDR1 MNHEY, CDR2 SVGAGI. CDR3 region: CASSYSAGATDTQYF. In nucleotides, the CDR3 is TGTGCCAGCAGTTACTCGGCGGGAGCAACAGATACGCAGTATTTT.

CDR3 protein: CASSLGSGEIKNIQYF. The CDR3 DNA follows: TGCGCCAGCAGCTTGGGTTCAGGGGAGATCAAAAACATTCAGTACTTC. The V and J genes are TRBV5-1 and TRBJ2-4; a possible D gene is TRBD1 (6 bases). Trimming pared 0 bases from V and 3 bases from J, leaving 13 bases between. Germline CDR1 SGHRS, CDR2 YFSETQ. The CDR3 totals 16 residues.

In DNA, the CDR3 is TGCGCCAGCAGCAACCAGACAGGGGGGCCGTACGAGCAGTACTTC. This sequence encodes CASSNQTGGPYEQYF. The chain is built from TRBV5-1 and TRBJ2-7, with TRBD1 identical over 9 bases. This CDR3 comprises 15 residues. CDR1 is SGHRS, CDR2 YFSETQ, per germline. Trimming removed 4 bases from V and 4 bases from J; junction bases left unmatched: 9. The full variable domain, with the rest looked up from reference TRBV5-1 and TRBJ2-7, is KAGVTQTPRYLIKTRGQQVTLSCSPISGHRSVSWYQQTPGQGLQFLFEYFSETQRNKGNFPGRFSGRQFSNSRSEMNVSTLELGDSALYLCASSNQTGGPYEQYFGPGTRLTVT.

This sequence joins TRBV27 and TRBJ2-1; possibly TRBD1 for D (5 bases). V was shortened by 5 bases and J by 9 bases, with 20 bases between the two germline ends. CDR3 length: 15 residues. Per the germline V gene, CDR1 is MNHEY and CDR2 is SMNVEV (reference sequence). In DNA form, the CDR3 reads TGTGCCAGCAGTATAGACCTCGACCCTAGGGGTGAGCAGTTCTTC. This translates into CASSIDLDPRGEQFF.

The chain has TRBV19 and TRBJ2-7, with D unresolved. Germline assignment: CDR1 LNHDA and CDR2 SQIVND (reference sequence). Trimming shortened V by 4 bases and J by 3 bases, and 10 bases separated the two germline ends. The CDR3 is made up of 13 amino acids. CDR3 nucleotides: TGTGCCAGTAGTAACCAGCAGGACTACGAGCAGTACTTC. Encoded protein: CASSNQQDYEQYF.

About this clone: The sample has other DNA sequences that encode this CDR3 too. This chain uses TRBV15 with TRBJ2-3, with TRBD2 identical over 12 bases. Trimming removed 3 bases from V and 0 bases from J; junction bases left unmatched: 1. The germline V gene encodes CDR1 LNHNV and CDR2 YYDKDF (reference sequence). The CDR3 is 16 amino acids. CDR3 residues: CATSRGLAGSTDTQYF. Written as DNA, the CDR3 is TGTGCCACCAGCAGGGGACTAGCGGGTAGCACAGATACGCAGTATTTT.